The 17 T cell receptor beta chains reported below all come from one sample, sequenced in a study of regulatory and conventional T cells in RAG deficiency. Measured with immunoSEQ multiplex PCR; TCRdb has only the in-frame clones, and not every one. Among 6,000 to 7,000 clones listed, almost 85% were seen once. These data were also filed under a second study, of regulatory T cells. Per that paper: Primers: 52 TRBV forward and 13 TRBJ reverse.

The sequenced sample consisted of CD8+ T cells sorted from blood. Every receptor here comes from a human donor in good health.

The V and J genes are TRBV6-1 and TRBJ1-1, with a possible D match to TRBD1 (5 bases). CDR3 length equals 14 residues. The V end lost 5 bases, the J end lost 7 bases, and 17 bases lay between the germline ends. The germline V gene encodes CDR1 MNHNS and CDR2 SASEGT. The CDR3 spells CASSPGPRLDEAFF. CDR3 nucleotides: TGTGCCAGCAGTCCGGGACCCCGCTTAGATGAAGCTTTCTTT.

For the CDR3, the DNA is TGTGCCAGCAGCGAGAGGCGCTCCTATAATTCACCCCTCCACTTT. Its translation: CASSERRSYNSPLHF. The V and J genes are TRBV5-4 and TRBJ1-6; D not resolved. V lost 4 bases to trimming and J lost 0 bases, with 8 bases between them. The CDR3 covers 15 residues. Per germline, CDR1 SGHNT and CDR2 YYREEE (reference sequence).

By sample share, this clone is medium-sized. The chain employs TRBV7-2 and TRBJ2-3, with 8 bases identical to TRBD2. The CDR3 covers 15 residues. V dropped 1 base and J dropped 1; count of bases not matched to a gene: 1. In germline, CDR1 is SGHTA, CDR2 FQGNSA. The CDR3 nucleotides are TGTGCCAGCAGCTTAGATAGCGGGGGCACAGATACGCAGTATTTT. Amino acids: CASSLDSGGTDTQYF.

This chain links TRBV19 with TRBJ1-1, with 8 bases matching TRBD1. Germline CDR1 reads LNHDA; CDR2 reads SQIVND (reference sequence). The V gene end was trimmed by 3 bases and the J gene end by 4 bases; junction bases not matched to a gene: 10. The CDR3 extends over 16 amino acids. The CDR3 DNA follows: TGTGCCAGTAGTATGCGCTCGGACAGGGACCCCACTGAAGCTTTCTTT. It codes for CASSMRSDRDPTEAFF.

The CDR3 nucleotides are TGTGCCAGCAGTGAAGTACAGTACCTCCAAGAGACCCAGTACTTC. Residues: CASSEVQYLQETQYF. The V and J genes are TRBV6-1 and TRBJ2-5; D ambiguous. There are 15 residues in the CDR3. Germline-derived CDR1 and CDR2 are MNHNS and SASEGT. The ends were cut back, 1 base at V and 1 base at J, with 10 bases in the middle.

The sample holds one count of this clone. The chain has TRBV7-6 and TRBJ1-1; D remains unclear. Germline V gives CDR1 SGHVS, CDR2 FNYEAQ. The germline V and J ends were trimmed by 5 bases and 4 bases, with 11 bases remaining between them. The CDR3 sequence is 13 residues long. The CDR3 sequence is CASSPDLGTEAFF. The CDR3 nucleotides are TGTGCCAGCAGCCCGGACTTGGGCACTGAAGCTTTCTTT.

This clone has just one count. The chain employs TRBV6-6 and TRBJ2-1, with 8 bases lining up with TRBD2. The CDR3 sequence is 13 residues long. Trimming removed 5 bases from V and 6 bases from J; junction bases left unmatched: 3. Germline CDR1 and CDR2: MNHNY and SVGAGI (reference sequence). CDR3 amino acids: CASSPGTSNEQFF. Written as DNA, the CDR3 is TGTGCCAGCAGTCCCGGGACTAGCAATGAGCAGTTCTTC.

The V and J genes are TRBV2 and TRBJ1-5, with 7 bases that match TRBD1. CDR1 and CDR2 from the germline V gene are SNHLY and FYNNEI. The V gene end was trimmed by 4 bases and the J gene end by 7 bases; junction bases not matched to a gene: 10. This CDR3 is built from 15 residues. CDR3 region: CASSGEGAGGQPQHF. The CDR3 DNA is TGTGCCAGCAGTGGCGAGGGGGCCGGTGGGCAGCCCCAGCATTTT. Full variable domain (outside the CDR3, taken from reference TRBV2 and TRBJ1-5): EPEVTQTPSHQVTQMGQEVILRCVPISNHLYFYWYRQILGQKVEFLVSFYNNEISEKSEIFDDQFSVERPDGSNFTLKIRSTKLEDSAMYFCASSGEGAGGQPQHFGDGTRLSIL.

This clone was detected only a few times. The CDR3 nucleotides read TGTGCCAGCAGTCTACACCAGGGGGCTTTAAATTCACCCCTCCACTTT. This sequence encodes CASSLHQGALNSPLHF. The rearrangement uses TRBV28 and TRBJ1-6, with 8 bases aligning to TRBD1. With 5 bases clipped from V and 7 bases from J, the junction kept 10 bases outside the gene matches. Looked up from germline, CDR1 is MDHEN and CDR2 is SYDVKM. The CDR3 spans 16 residues.

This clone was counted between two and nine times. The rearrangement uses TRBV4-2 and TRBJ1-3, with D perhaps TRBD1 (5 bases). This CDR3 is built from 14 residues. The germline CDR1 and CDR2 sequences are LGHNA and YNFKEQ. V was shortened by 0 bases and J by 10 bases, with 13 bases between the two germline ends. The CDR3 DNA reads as TGTGCCAGCAGCCAAGATTTGCAGGGTAAAACCATATATTTT. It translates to CASSQDLQGKTIYF.

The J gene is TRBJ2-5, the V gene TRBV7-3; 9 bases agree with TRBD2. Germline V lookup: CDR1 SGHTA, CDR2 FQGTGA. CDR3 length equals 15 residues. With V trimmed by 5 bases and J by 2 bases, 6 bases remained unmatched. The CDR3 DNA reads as TGTGCCAGCAGCCTAGCGGGGAGTTTACAAGAGACCCAGTACTTC. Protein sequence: CASSLAGSLQETQYF.

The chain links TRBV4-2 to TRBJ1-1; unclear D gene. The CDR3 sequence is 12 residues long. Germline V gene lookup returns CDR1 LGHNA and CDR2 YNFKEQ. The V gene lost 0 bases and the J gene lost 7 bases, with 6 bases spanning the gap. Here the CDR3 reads CASSQEAFEAFF. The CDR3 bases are TGTGCCAGCAGCCAAGAGGCGTTTGAAGCTTTCTTT.

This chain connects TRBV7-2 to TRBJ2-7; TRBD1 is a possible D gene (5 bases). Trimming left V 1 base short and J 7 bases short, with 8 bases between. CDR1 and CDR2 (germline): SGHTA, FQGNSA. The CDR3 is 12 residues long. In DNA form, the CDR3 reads TGTGCCAGCAGCTTAGGGTCAGGGGAGCAGTACTTC. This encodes CASSLGSGEQYF.

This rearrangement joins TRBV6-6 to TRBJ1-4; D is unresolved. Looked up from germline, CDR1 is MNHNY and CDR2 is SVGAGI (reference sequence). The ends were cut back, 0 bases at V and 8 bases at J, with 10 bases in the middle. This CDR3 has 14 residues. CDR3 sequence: CASSYSSRREKLFF. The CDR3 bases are TGTGCCAGCAGTTACTCGAGTCGACGGGAAAAACTGTTTTTT.

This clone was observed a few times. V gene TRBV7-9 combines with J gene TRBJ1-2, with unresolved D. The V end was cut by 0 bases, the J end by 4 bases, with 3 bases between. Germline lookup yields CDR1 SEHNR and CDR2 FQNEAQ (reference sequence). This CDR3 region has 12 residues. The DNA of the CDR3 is TGTGCCAGCAGCTTAGCACTCTATGGCTACACCTTC. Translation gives CASSLALYGYTF.

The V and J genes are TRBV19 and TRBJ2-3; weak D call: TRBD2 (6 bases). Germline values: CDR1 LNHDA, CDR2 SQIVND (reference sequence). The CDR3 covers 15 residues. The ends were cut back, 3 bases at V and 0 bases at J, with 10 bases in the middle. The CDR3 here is CASSIASASTDTQYF. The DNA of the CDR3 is TGTGCCAGTAGTATCGCTAGCGCGAGCACAGATACGCAGTATTTT.

CDR3 region: CASSDQAGAGNEQFF. The DNA of the CDR3 is TGTGCCAGCAGTGATCAAGCGGGGGCCGGGAATGAGCAGTTCTTC. V usage is TRBV6-4 and J usage is TRBJ2-1, with 8 bases fitting TRBD2. The CDR3 covers 15 residues. J gave up 7 bases and V 3 bases, and 8 bases lay outside the gene matches. The germline CDR1 and CDR2 sequences are MRHNA and SNTAGT.